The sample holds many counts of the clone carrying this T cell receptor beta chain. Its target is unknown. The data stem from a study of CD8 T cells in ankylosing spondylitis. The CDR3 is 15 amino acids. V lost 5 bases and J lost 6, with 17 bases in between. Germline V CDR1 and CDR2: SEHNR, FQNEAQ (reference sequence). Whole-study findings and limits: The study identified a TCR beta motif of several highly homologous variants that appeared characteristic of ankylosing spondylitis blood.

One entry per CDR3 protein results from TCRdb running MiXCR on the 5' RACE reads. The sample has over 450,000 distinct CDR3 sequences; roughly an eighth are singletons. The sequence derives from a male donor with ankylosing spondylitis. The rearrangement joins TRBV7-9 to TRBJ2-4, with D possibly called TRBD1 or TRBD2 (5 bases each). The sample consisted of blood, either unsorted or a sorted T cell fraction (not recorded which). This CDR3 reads CASSASRDPLNIQYF. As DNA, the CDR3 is TGTGCCAGCAGCGCATCACGGGACCCCCTAAACATTCAGTACTTC.